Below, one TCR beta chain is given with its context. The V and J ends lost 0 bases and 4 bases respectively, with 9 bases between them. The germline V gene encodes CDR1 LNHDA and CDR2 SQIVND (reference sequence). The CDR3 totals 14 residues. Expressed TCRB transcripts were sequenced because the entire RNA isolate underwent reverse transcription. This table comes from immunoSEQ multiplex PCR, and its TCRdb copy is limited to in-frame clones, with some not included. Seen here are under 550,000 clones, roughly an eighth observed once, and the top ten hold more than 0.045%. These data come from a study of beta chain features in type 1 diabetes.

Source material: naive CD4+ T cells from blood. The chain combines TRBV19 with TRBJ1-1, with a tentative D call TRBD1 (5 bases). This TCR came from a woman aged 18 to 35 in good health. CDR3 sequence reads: CASSIDQGSTEAFF. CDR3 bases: TGTGCCAGTAGTATAGATCAGGGTTCCACTGAAGCTTTCTTT. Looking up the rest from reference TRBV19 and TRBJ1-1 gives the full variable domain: DGGITQSPKYLFRKEGQNVTLSCEQNLNHDAMYWYRQDPGQGLRLIYYSQIVNDFQKGDIAEGYSVSREKKESFPLTVTSAQKNPTAFYLCASSIDQGSTEAFFGQGTRLTVV.